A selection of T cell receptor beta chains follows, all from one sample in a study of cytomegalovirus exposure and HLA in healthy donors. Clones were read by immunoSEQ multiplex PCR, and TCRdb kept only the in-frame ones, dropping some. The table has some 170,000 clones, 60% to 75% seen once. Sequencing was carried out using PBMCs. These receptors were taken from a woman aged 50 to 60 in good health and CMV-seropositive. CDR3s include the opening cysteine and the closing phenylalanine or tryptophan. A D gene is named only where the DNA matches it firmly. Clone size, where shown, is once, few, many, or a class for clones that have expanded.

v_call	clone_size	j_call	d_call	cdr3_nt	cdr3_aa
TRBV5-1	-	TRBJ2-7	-	TGCGCCAGCAGCCAGACCGGAGGCTCGTACGAGCAGTACTTC	CASSQTGGSYEQYF
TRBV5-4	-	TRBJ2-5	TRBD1	TGTGCCAGCAGCCCACAGGGGGCCCAAGAGACCCAGTACTTC	CASSPQGAQETQYF
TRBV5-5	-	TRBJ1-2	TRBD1	TGTGCCAGCAGCTTGTCGGGACAGGGGAGCTATGGCTACACCTTC	CASSLSGQGSYGYTF
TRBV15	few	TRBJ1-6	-	TGTGCCACCAAATCAGGGTTGACTAATTCACCCCTCCACTTT	CATKSGLTNSPLHF
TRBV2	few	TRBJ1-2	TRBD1	TGTGCCAGCGGGACAGCCCCCTATGGCTACACCTTC	CASGTAPYGYTF
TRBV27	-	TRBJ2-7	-	TGTGCCACCTTCTACGAGCAGTACTTC	CATFYEQYF
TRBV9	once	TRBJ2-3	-	TGTGCCAGCAGCGTAGCTGGTTCTCCGGGACACACAGATACGCAGTATTTT	CASSVAGSPGHTDTQYF
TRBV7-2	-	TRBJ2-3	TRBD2	TGTGCCAGCAGCCTGACTAGCGGGGGAAGTTACACAGATACGCAGTATTTT	CASSLTSGGSYTDTQYF
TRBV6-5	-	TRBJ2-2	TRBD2	TGTGCCAGCAGTTACTGGTCAGCGGGGTACACCGGGGAGCTGTTTTTT	CASSYWSAGYTGELFF
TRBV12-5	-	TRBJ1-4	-	TGTGCTAGCTCGGGGGCTGAGTCCGGGGGGCTGTTTTTT	CASSGAESGGLFF
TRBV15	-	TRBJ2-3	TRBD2	TGTGCCACCAGCCCCCATCGGGGGGTTATCACAGATACGCAGTATTTT	CATSPHRGVITDTQYF
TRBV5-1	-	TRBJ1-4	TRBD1	TGCGCCAGCAGCGGGGGGACAGGGCCCTATGCAACTAATGAAAAACTGTTTTTT	CASSGGTGPYATNEKLFF
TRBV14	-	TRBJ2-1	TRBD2	TGTGCCAGCAGCCGTAGCGGGGGGCGGAACAATGAGCAGTTCTTC	CASSRSGGRNNEQFF
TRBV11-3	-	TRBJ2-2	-	TGTGCCAGCAGCTCACAGGGAACTAACACCGGGGAGCTGTTTTTT	CASSSQGTNTGELFF
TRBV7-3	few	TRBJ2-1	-	TGTGCCAGCAGCCCATCCGGGATCTCCCCAAATGAGCAGTTCTTC	CASSPSGISPNEQFF
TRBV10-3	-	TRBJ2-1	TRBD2	TGTGCCATCAGTGTGGGGGGGAGCTATTACAATGAGCAGTTCTTC	CAISVGGSYYNEQFF
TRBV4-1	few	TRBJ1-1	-	TGCGCCAGCAGCCAAGATAGCTCTACTGAAGCTTTCTTT	CASSQDSSTEAFF